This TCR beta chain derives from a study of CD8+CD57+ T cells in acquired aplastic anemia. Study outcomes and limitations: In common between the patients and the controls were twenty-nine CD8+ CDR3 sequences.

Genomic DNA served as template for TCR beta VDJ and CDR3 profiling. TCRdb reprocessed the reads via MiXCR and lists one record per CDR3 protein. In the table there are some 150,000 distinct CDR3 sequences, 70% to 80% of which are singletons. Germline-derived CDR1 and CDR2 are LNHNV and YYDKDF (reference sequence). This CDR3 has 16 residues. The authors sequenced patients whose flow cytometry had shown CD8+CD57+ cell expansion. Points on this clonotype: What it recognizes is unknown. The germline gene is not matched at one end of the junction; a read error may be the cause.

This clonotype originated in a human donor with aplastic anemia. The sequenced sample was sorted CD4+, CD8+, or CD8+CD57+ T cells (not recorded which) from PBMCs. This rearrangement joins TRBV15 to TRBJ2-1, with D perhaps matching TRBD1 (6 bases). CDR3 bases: TGTGCCTCCAGCAGAGATTCAGGGGACCACACCAATGAGCAGTTCTTC. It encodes CASSRDSGDHTNEQFF.